The entry below describes one TCR beta chain. This clonotype was recorded a few times. This receptor's antigen is unknown. No clone much larger than this one lies a single base away; base qualities are absent. The data were obtained in a study of T cell repertoires in cytomegalovirus infection (dated 2019 in TCRdb). Study-level background: Peptide stimulations targeted recently identified HLA-C-restricted CMV epitopes, whose presentation resists viral immunomodulation, together with well-studied HLA-B-restricted epitopes. Because public TCR beta signatures pointed to carriage of CMV infection together with the matching HLA type, the HLA type of each donor mattered for the analysis.

Reading from cysteine to phenylalanine, the CDR3 counts 16 amino acids. Solely the CDR3 DNA is kept, with 48 bases framed from the first base. V gives up 4 bases and J gives up 8 bases, and the segment between their germline ends measures 23 bases. Via the germline V gene, CDR1 is MDHEN and CDR2 SYDVKM. The instrument given in TCRdb is Illumina HiSeq 1500. TCRdb took the public reads, trimmed them with fastp at Q25, ran MiXCR for clone calling and kept in-frame beta chains. Here each entry gathers all rows of one CDR3 protein and keeps the most common genes and DNA. The sample table shows some 320,000 distinct CDR3 sequences, and 29% are seen once. The ten largest clonotypes hold 20% of the sample. Points the paper makes about the study in general: The ex vivo response was dominated by HLA-C-restricted CMV-specific TCR beta clonotypes, and the single most frequent clonotype in two of eight donors was supplied by these HLA-C-restricted clonotypes. In both this cohort and an independent roughly 350-donor cohort, the cumulative frequency of public TCR beta family members distinguished carriers of CMV infection plus the relevant HLA type.

This specimen's treatment or condition label, interpreted: in vitro stimulation with specific CMV peptide epitopes to enrich CMV-specific T cells. The sequence joins TRBV28 to TRBJ1-2; there is no confident call for the D gene. The sequence was obtained from a human donor in good health (CMV status not recorded). Some clones in this sample may be carry-over from other donors' samples. The starting material was cultured PBMCs, obtained from culture after CMV antigen stimulation. The CDR3 protein sequence reads: CASSSKSWTTTKGYTF. The DNA sequence is as follows: TGTGCCAGCAGTTCAAAATCATGGACGACGACAAAGGGCTACACCTTC.